A single sample is the source of the 20 T cell receptor beta chains below, sequenced in a study of cytomegalovirus exposure and HLA in healthy donors. Use of 60 Vbeta and 13 Jbeta primers characterized the PCR. Assay used: immunoSEQ multiplex PCR; TCRdb lists only in-frame clones, some missing. The table lists under 150,000 clones, over 65% of them singletons. Sequencing was carried out using PBMCs. Source of these receptors: a man between 25 and 39 years old in good health and CMV-seronegative.

The chain joins TRBV2 to TRBJ2-5, with 15 bases matching TRBD2. This CDR3 spans 16 amino acids. Germline lookup yields CDR1 SNHLY and CDR2 FYNNEI. J lost 4 bases, V lost 5 bases, and 5 bases had no gene match. The CDR3 protein is CASSTPGLAGGETQYF. In DNA form, the CDR3 reads TGTGCCAGCAGTACCCCGGGACTAGCGGGAGGAGAGACCCAGTACTTC.

This clone appeared once. V is TRBV11-2 and J is TRBJ1-1; 8 bases line up with TRBD1. CDR3 length: 15 residues. J lost 0 bases, V lost 4 bases, and 4 bases had no gene match. The germline V gene has CDR1 SGHAT and CDR2 FQNNGV. The CDR3 sequence is CASSSTGGVNTEAFF. Written as DNA, the CDR3 is TGTGCCAGCAGCTCAACAGGGGGAGTGAACACTGAAGCTTTCTTT.

The rearrangement links TRBV28 to TRBJ2-5; TRBD1 agrees at 7 bases. The CDR3 runs 14 residues. CDR1 and CDR2 (germline): MDHEN, SYDVKM. V was pared by 6 bases and J by 1 base, with 5 bases of the junction left unmatched. CDR3 in amino acids: CASSPGQFQETQYF. The CDR3 DNA is TGTGCCAGCAGCCCGGGACAGTTCCAAGAGACCCAGTACTTC.

The count of this clone is one. This sequence joins TRBV6-5 and TRBJ2-7; perhaps TRBD1 as D (6 bases). Germline V CDR1 and CDR2: MNHEY, SVGAGI. This CDR3 region has 11 residues. The V gene lost 6 bases and the J gene lost 5 bases, with 8 bases spanning the gap. The CDR3 nucleotides read TGTGCCAGCAGCACAGGGAACGAGCAGTACTTC. It specifies CASSTGNEQYF.

The gene calls are TRBV6-5 and TRBJ1-1, with 7 bases fitting TRBD1. V lost 2 bases and J lost 8; bases outside the gene matches: 5. Germline values: CDR1 MNHEY, CDR2 SVGAGI. This CDR3 has 13 residues. Written as DNA, the CDR3 is TGTGCCAGCAGTTACGCGACAGGGACGGAAGCTTTCTTT. Translating gives CASSYATGTEAFF.

The chain uses TRBV4-2 and TRBJ2-7; 8 bases align to TRBD1. Germline trimming cut 0 bases from V and 2 bases from J; bases unmatched to any gene: 6. This CDR3 has 16 residues. Germline V gives CDR1 LGHNA, CDR2 YNFKEQ. The CDR3 loop reads CASSQEDRGDPYEQYF. CDR3 nucleotide sequence: TGTGCCAGCAGCCAAGAAGACAGGGGAGACCCCTACGAGCAGTACTTC.

Concerning this clone itself: The same CDR3 is also encoded by other DNA sequences in this sample. The J gene is TRBJ2-2, the V gene TRBV29-1, with a weak D call TRBD2 (5 bases). There are 13 residues in the CDR3. CDR1 and CDR2 from the germline V gene are SQVTM and ANQGSEA. V lost 4 bases and J 7 bases, leaving 13 bases between the germline ends. CDR3 loop: CSVVIGRIGELFF. The CDR3 nucleotides are TGCAGCGTTGTTATTGGGAGAATCGGGGAGCTGTTTTTT.

The rearrangement uses TRBV19 and TRBJ1-2, with a weak D call TRBD1 (6 bases). Germline CDR1 is LNHDA and CDR2 is SQIVND (reference sequence). This CDR3 region has 14 residues. With 3 bases removed from V and 4 bases from J, the gap between germline ends came to 12 bases. CDR3: CASSIGQLPYGYTF. The CDR3, as DNA: TGTGCCAGTAGTATCGGACAGCTACCCTATGGCTACACCTTC. Complete variable domain (other parts from reference TRBV19 and TRBJ1-2): DGGITQSPKYLFRKEGQNVTLSCEQNLNHDAMYWYRQDPGQGLRLIYYSQIVNDFQKGDIAEGYSVSREKKESFPLTVTSAQKNPTAFYLCASSIGQLPYGYTFGSGTRLTVV.

V gene TRBV5-4 combines with J gene TRBJ1-2; a weak D match, TRBD1 (5 bases). Germline CDR1 SGHNT, CDR2 YYREEE (reference sequence). V was cut by 4 bases and J by 4 bases, with 17 bases left in between. The CDR3 has 15 residues. CDR3 loop: CASSAPPGDLYGYTF. The CDR3 DNA reads TGTGCCAGCAGCGCCCCACCGGGGGATCTCTATGGCTACACCTTC.

The rearrangement uses TRBV9 and TRBJ2-2; no clear D gene. The CDR3 length is 16 residues. From germline, CDR1 is SGDLS and CDR2 YYNGEE. V gave up 4 bases and J gave up 3 bases, with 16 bases separating them. CDR3 residues: CASSPDVDTYTGELFF. The CDR3 nucleotides are TGTGCCAGCAGCCCCGATGTAGACACTTACACCGGGGAGCTGTTTTTT.

The chain has TRBV20-1 and TRBJ2-5; D call uncertain. The CDR3 covers 10 residues. Germline assignment: CDR1 DFQATT and CDR2 SNEGSKA (reference sequence). Here the CDR3 reads CSLGRETQYF. CDR3 bases: TGCAGCCTGGGCCGCGAGACCCAGTACTTC.

The chain links TRBV19 to TRBJ1-1; D is perhaps TRBD1 (5 bases). Germline V gene data show CDR1 as LNHDA and CDR2 as SQIVND (reference sequence). CDR3 length equals 13 residues. V was pared by 1 base and J by 4 bases, with 7 bases between. The CDR3 protein is CASSIGGVTEAFF. For the CDR3, the DNA is TGTGCCAGTAGTATAGGGGGGGTCACTGAAGCTTTCTTT.

The gene calls are TRBV7-9 and TRBJ2-7, with unresolved D. CDR1 SEHNR and CDR2 FQNEAQ come from the germline V gene (reference sequence). The length of the CDR3 is 12 residues. V lost 2 bases and J lost 3, with 5 bases in between. This chain's CDR3 is CASSLQYYEQYF. CDR3 coding DNA: TGTGCCAGCAGCTTACAGTACTACGAGCAGTACTTC.

This clone occurred a few times. The chain recombines TRBV5-4 with TRBJ2-7; D is unresolved. This CDR3 has 12 residues. Germline V CDR1 and CDR2: SGHNT, YYREEE (reference sequence). With 3 bases removed from V and 2 bases from J, the gap between germline ends came to 6 bases. The DNA of the CDR3 is TGTGCCAGCAGCTCCCCAACCTACGAGCAGTACTTC. As protein: CASSSPTYEQYF. Supplemented by reference TRBV5-4 and TRBJ2-7, the full variable domain reads ETGVTQSPTHLIKTRGQQVTLRCSSQSGHNTVSWYQQALGQGPQFIFQYYREEENGRGNFPPRFSGLQFPNYSSELNVNALELDDSALYLCASSSPTYEQYFGPGTRLTVT.

The chain links TRBV30 to TRBJ2-7, with TRBD1 as a possible D gene (6 bases). The germline gives CDR1 GTSNPN, CDR2 SVGIG (reference sequence). V shed 5 bases and J shed 6 bases, with 11 bases lying between them. CDR3 size: 11 residues. CDR3 in amino acids: CAWDLGGEQYF. The CDR3 nucleotides read TGTGCCTGGGACCTAGGGGGCGAGCAGTACTTC.

A few counts support this clone. This chain joins TRBV2 and TRBJ2-1, with TRBD2 matching 11 bases. This CDR3 comprises 15 residues. Trimming removed 9 bases from V and 3 bases from J; junction bases left unmatched: 7. Germline assignment: CDR1 SNHLY and CDR2 FYNNEI. The CDR3 DNA reads TGTGCCAGTAAACCGGGACTAGCGGACTACAATGAGCAGTTCTTC. Translation: CASKPGLADYNEQFF.

This chain joins TRBV10-3 and TRBJ2-5; D perhaps matches TRBD2 (5 bases). Trimming left V 3 bases short and J 9 bases short, with 8 bases between. Germline values: CDR1 ENHRY, CDR2 SYGVKD. CDR3 size: 11 residues. CDR3 bases: TGTGCCATCAGTGACCCCGGGGCCCAGTACTTC. It yields the protein CAISDPGAQYF.

This chain uses TRBV9 with TRBJ1-5, with D unresolved. The CDR3 runs 17 residues. Trimming removed 5 bases at V and 1 base at J, with 19 bases between. Germline V gene data show CDR1 as SGDLS and CDR2 as YYNGEE. CDR3 bases: TGTGCCAGCAGTCCTACCGGGGAAACGGGGAGCAATCAGCCCCAGCATTTT. Encoded protein: CASSPTGETGSNQPQHF.

The chain links TRBV19 to TRBJ2-2; no firm D call. V was pared by 6 bases and J by 3 bases, with 11 bases between. The V gene's germline CDR1 is LNHDA and CDR2 SQIVND (reference sequence). The CDR3 consists of 14 residues. The CDR3 here is CASRPGYHTGELFF. CDR3 coding DNA: TGTGCCAGTAGGCCAGGTTACCACACCGGGGAGCTGTTTTTT.

V is TRBV5-8 and J is TRBJ2-3, with 9 bases fitting TRBD2. V gave up 5 bases and J gave up 0 bases; unmatched junction bases: 4. The CDR3 loop spans 15 amino acids. Germline CDR1 SGHTS, CDR2 YDEGEE. This CDR3 reads CASRQTSGSTDTQYF. The DNA for the CDR3 is TGTGCCAGCAGGCAGACTAGCGGAAGCACAGATACGCAGTATTTT. Full variable domain (missing parts from reference TRBV5-8 and TRBJ2-3): EAGVTQSPTHLIKTRGQQATLRCSPISGHTSVYWYQQALGLGLQFLLWYDEGEERNRGNFPPRFSGRQFPNYSSELNVNALELEDSALYLCASRQTSGSTDTQYFGPGTRLTVL.